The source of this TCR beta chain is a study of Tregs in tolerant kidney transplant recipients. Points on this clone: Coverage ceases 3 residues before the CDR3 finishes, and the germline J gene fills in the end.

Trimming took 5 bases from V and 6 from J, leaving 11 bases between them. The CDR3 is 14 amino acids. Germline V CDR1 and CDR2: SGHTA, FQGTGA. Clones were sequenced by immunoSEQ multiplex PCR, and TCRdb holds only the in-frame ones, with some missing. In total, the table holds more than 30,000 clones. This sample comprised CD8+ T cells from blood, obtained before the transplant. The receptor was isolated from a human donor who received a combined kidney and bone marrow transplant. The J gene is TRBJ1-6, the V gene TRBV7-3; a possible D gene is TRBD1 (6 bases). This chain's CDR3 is CASSSGQLNSPLHF. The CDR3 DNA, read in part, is TGTGCCAGCAGCAGCGGACAGCTTAATTCACCC.